Listed below are T cell receptor beta chains from one sample, sequenced in a study of long-term antiretroviral therapy in people with HIV. Here immunoSEQ multiplex PCR was the method, and the copy in TCRdb shows in-frame clones only, minus some. The data show 25,000 to 30,000 clones, around 92% seen once. The sequences come from unsorted PBMCs, collected around 7.4 years after starting antiretroviral therapy. These receptors all come from a man aged 45 to 65 with HIV. The CDR3 runs from the conserved cysteine through the conserved F or W. The order of the fields is D gene, V gene, J gene, clone size, CDR3 protein, CDR3 DNA. D genes are given only for firm matches. Clone size is given for some rows only: seen once, a few or many times, or a class if the clone is expanded.

d_call: NA
v_call: TRBV5-6
j_call: TRBJ2-3
clone_size: NA
cdr3_aa: CASSLRSGGDRTDTQYF
cdr3_nt: TGTGCCAGCAGCTTGCGGTCCGGGGGCGACCGCACAGATACGCAGTATTTT

d_call: NA
v_call: TRBV29-1
j_call: TRBJ2-6
clone_size: NA
cdr3_aa: CSVSNRDSGANVLTF
cdr3_nt: TGCAGCGTTTCGAACAGAGACTCTGGGGCCAACGTCCTGACTTTC

d_call: TRBD2
v_call: TRBV6-6
j_call: TRBJ2-2
clone_size: NA
cdr3_aa: CASSYSAGGTGELFF
cdr3_nt: TGTGCCAGCAGTTACTCGGCGGGGGGGACCGGGGAGCTGTTTTTT

d_call: NA
v_call: TRBV6-6
j_call: TRBJ1-2
clone_size: few
cdr3_aa: CASSYPQGDYGYTF
cdr3_nt: TGTGCCAGCAGTTACCCCCAGGGCGACTATGGCTACACCTTC

d_call: NA
v_call: TRBV27
j_call: TRBJ1-5
clone_size: NA
cdr3_aa: CASRFGARGQPQHF
cdr3_nt: TGTGCCAGCCGTTTCGGGGCGCGAGGTCAGCCCCAGCATTTT

d_call: TRBD1
v_call: TRBV5-1
j_call: TRBJ2-3
clone_size: NA
cdr3_aa: CASSLVGGQAGDTQYF
cdr3_nt: TGCGCCAGCAGCTTGGTGGGTGGACAGGCAGGTGATACGCAGTATTTT

d_call: NA
v_call: TRBV28
j_call: TRBJ1-1
clone_size: once
cdr3_aa: CASSLQGRTEAFF
cdr3_nt: TGTGCCAGCAGTTTACAGGGAAGGACTGAAGCTTTCTTT

d_call: TRBD2
v_call: TRBV5-1
j_call: TRBJ2-3
clone_size: NA
cdr3_aa: CASSSSSSGGKDTQYF
cdr3_nt: TGCGCCAGCAGTTCTTCCTCTAGCGGGGGGAAAGATACGCAGTATTTT

d_call: NA
v_call: TRBV19
j_call: TRBJ2-3
clone_size: NA
cdr3_aa: CASRPGTPDTQYF
cdr3_nt: TGTGCCAGTAGACCCGGGACCCCAGATACGCAGTATTTT

d_call: NA
v_call: TRBV21-1
j_call: TRBJ1-2
clone_size: NA
cdr3_aa: CASHYGYTF
cdr3_nt: TGTGCCAGCCACTATGGCTACACCTTC

d_call: TRBD2
v_call: TRBV5-8
j_call: TRBJ2-7
clone_size: NA
cdr3_aa: CASSAGGSYEQYF
cdr3_nt: TGTGCCAGCAGTGCGGGGGGCTCCTACGAGCAGTACTTC

d_call: NA
v_call: TRBV5-8
j_call: TRBJ1-5
clone_size: NA
cdr3_aa: CASSLGIYSNQPQHF
cdr3_nt: TGTGCCAGCAGCTTGGGGATATATAGCAATCAGCCCCAGCATTTT

d_call: TRBD2
v_call: TRBV4-3
j_call: TRBJ2-1
clone_size: NA
cdr3_aa: CASSQGWGRGSRGSEQFF
cdr3_nt: TGCGCCAGCAGCCAGGGCTGGGGCCGGGGATCGCGGGGGAGTGAGCAGTTCTTC

d_call: NA
v_call: TRBV5-1
j_call: TRBJ2-6
clone_size: NA
cdr3_aa: CASSLATGANVLTF
cdr3_nt: TGCGCCAGCAGCCTGGCAACTGGGGCCAACGTCCTGACTTTC

d_call: NA
v_call: TRBV28
j_call: TRBJ1-6
clone_size: NA
cdr3_aa: CASLSGNSPLHF
cdr3_nt: TGTGCCAGCTTATCCGGGAATTCACCCCTCCACTTT

d_call: NA
v_call: TRBV4-3
j_call: TRBJ2-2
clone_size: NA
cdr3_aa: CASSQGQNTGELFF
cdr3_nt: TGCGCCAGCAGCCAAGGTCAGAACACCGGGGAGCTGTTTTTT

d_call: NA
v_call: TRBV18
j_call: TRBJ2-5
clone_size: NA
cdr3_aa: CASSPTVTETQYF
cdr3_nt: TGTGCCAGCTCACCAACGGTAACGGAGACCCAGTACTTC

d_call: NA
v_call: TRBV6-5
j_call: TRBJ2-7
clone_size: NA
cdr3_aa: CASRPNPGGGHEQYF
cdr3_nt: TGTGCCAGCCGACCAAACCCAGGGGGGGGCCACGAGCAGTACTTC

d_call: NA
v_call: TRBV28
j_call: TRBJ2-5
clone_size: NA
cdr3_aa: CASSLGSLALGTQYF
cdr3_nt: TGTGCCAGCAGTTTAGGTAGTCTTGCCCTTGGGACCCAGTACTTC

d_call: TRBD1
v_call: TRBV4-3
j_call: TRBJ1-2
clone_size: NA
cdr3_aa: CASSPGQGNYGYTF
cdr3_nt: TGCGCCAGCAGCCCTGGACAGGGGAACTATGGCTACACCTTC

d_call: TRBD2
v_call: TRBV6-6
j_call: TRBJ2-7
clone_size: NA
cdr3_aa: CASSVSGGGSYEQYF
cdr3_nt: TGTGCCAGCAGTGTTAGCGGGGGCGGCTCCTACGAGCAGTACTTC

d_call: NA
v_call: TRBV7-6
j_call: TRBJ1-4
clone_size: NA
cdr3_aa: CASSRELNEKLFF
cdr3_nt: TGTGCCAGCAGCCGGGAGCTCAATGAAAAACTGTTTTTT

d_call: TRBD2
v_call: TRBV30
j_call: TRBJ2-2
clone_size: NA
cdr3_aa: CAWSMGLAGTGELFF
cdr3_nt: TGTGCCTGGAGTATGGGGCTAGCGGGCACCGGGGAGCTGTTTTTT

d_call: NA
v_call: TRBV28
j_call: TRBJ1-2
clone_size: once
cdr3_aa: CASRKTQGILYGYTF
cdr3_nt: TGTGCCAGCAGGAAGACCCAAGGAATCTTGTATGGCTACACCTTC

d_call: NA
v_call: TRBV5-4
j_call: TRBJ1-1
clone_size: NA
cdr3_aa: CASSFAGASNTEAFF
cdr3_nt: TGTGCCAGCAGCTTTGCAGGGGCTAGTAACACTGAAGCTTTCTTT

d_call: TRBD1
v_call: TRBV28
j_call: TRBJ1-5
clone_size: NA
cdr3_aa: CASSPDPQLGQGAWLGDRPQHF
cdr3_nt: TGTGCCAGCAGTCCGGACCCCCAACTGGGACAGGGGGCATGGTTAGGGGATAGGCCCCAGCATTTT

d_call: NA
v_call: TRBV4-3
j_call: TRBJ2-1
clone_size: NA
cdr3_aa: CASSQDRTSYEQFF
cdr3_nt: TGCGCCAGCAGCCAAGACCGGACGAGCTATGAGCAGTTCTTC

d_call: NA
v_call: TRBV6-5
j_call: TRBJ1-2
clone_size: NA
cdr3_aa: CASRGTGAANYGYTF
cdr3_nt: TGTGCCAGCAGGGGCACAGGCGCCGCTAACTATGGCTACACCTTC

d_call: NA
v_call: TRBV9
j_call: TRBJ1-2
clone_size: NA
cdr3_aa: CASSVAAAYGYTF
cdr3_nt: TGTGCCAGCAGCGTAGCGGCAGCCTATGGCTACACCTTC

d_call: TRBD1
v_call: TRBV27
j_call: TRBJ2-2
clone_size: NA
cdr3_aa: CASSPPYRGTGELFF
cdr3_nt: TGTGCCAGCAGTCCGCCGTACAGGGGGACCGGGGAGCTGTTTTTT

d_call: NA
v_call: TRBV2
j_call: TRBJ2-2
clone_size: NA
cdr3_aa: CASKVGGTGELFF
cdr3_nt: TGTGCCAGCAAAGTAGGAGGGACCGGGGAGCTGTTTTTT

d_call: TRBD1
v_call: TRBV6-6
j_call: TRBJ2-7
clone_size: NA
cdr3_aa: CASRPLRTGDHEQYF
cdr3_nt: TGTGCCAGCAGACCACTACGGACAGGGGACCACGAGCAGTACTTC

d_call: NA
v_call: TRBV5-6
j_call: TRBJ1-2
clone_size: NA
cdr3_aa: CASSLAGSGSSNYGYTF
cdr3_nt: TGTGCCAGCAGCTTGGCCGGGAGTGGCAGTTCAAACTATGGCTACACCTTC

d_call: NA
v_call: TRBV10-3
j_call: TRBJ1-1
clone_size: NA
cdr3_aa: CAIRDGRANTEAFF
cdr3_nt: TGTGCCATCAGAGACGGACGGGCGAACACTGAAGCTTTCTTT

d_call: NA
v_call: TRBV27
j_call: TRBJ1-1
clone_size: NA
cdr3_aa: CASSWGYQNTEAFF
cdr3_nt: TGTGCCAGCAGTTGGGGGTATCAGAACACTGAAGCTTTCTTT

d_call: NA
v_call: TRBV4-2
j_call: TRBJ2-1
clone_size: NA
cdr3_aa: CASSGIEANTYNEQFF
cdr3_nt: TGTGCCAGCAGCGGTATCGAGGCTAATACCTACAATGAGCAGTTCTTC

d_call: NA
v_call: TRBV7-2
j_call: TRBJ1-3
clone_size: NA
cdr3_aa: CASSLSGSPNTIYF
cdr3_nt: TGTGCCAGCAGCCTTTCCGGGTCGCCAAACACCATATATTTT

d_call: NA
v_call: TRBV5-1
j_call: TRBJ1-1
clone_size: NA
cdr3_aa: CASSLEGNTEAFF
cdr3_nt: TGCGCCAGCAGCTTGGAGGGGAACACTGAAGCTTTCTTT

d_call: NA
v_call: TRBV4-1
j_call: TRBJ2-3
clone_size: once
cdr3_aa: CASSQGGGPSTDTQYF
cdr3_nt: TGCGCCAGCAGCCAAGGTGGGGGGCCGAGCACAGATACGCAGTATTTT

d_call: NA
v_call: TRBV29-1
j_call: TRBJ2-6
clone_size: NA
cdr3_aa: CSAGAAGANVLTF
cdr3_nt: TGCAGCGCGGGGGCAGCTGGGGCCAACGTCCTGACTTTC

d_call: NA
v_call: TRBV25-1
j_call: TRBJ1-1
clone_size: NA
cdr3_aa: CASSETYSEAFF
cdr3_nt: TGTGCCAGCAGTGAAACTTATAGTGAAGCTTTCTTT

d_call: TRBD1
v_call: TRBV29-1
j_call: TRBJ1-1
clone_size: NA
cdr3_aa: CSVDPGQGETEAFF
cdr3_nt: TGCAGCGTTGACCCTGGACAGGGAGAAACTGAAGCTTTCTTT

d_call: NA
v_call: TRBV12-5
j_call: TRBJ1-1
clone_size: NA
cdr3_aa: CASGPGTTSTEAFF
cdr3_nt: TGTGCTAGTGGTCCCGGGACCACCAGCACTGAAGCTTTCTTT

d_call: NA
v_call: TRBV11-2
j_call: TRBJ2-1
clone_size: NA
cdr3_aa: CASSLGGDYNEQFF
cdr3_nt: TGTGCCAGCAGCTTAGGGGGGGATTACAATGAGCAGTTCTTC

d_call: NA
v_call: TRBV7-7
j_call: TRBJ1-2
clone_size: once
cdr3_aa: CASSLSGYGYTF
cdr3_nt: TGTGCCAGCAGCTTGTCGGGATATGGCTACACCTTC

d_call: NA
v_call: TRBV4-1
j_call: TRBJ2-5
clone_size: NA
cdr3_aa: CASSQDDGWFETQYF
cdr3_nt: TGCGCCAGCAGCCAAGACGACGGGTGGTTTGAGACCCAGTACTTC

d_call: NA
v_call: TRBV19
j_call: TRBJ2-2
clone_size: NA
cdr3_aa: CASSIGGMVGELFF
cdr3_nt: TGTGCCAGTAGTATAGGAGGGATGGTCGGGGAGCTGTTTTTT

d_call: TRBD2
v_call: TRBV7-2
j_call: TRBJ2-3
clone_size: NA
cdr3_aa: CASSFRRGGAVTDTQYF
cdr3_nt: TGTGCCAGCAGCTTTCGACGCGGGGGGGCGGTTACAGATACGCAGTATTTT

d_call: NA
v_call: TRBV5-4
j_call: TRBJ2-7
clone_size: NA
cdr3_aa: CASSLGQSRNEQYF
cdr3_nt: TGTGCCAGCAGCCTGGGTCAGTCTAGAAACGAGCAGTACTTC

d_call: TRBD1
v_call: TRBV5-5
j_call: TRBJ2-2
clone_size: NA
cdr3_aa: CASSPGTGNTGELFF
cdr3_nt: TGTGCCAGCAGCCCTGGGACAGGGAACACCGGGGAGCTGTTTTTT

d_call: TRBD1
v_call: TRBV5-1
j_call: TRBJ2-2
clone_size: once
cdr3_aa: CASSPGDRLNTGELFF
cdr3_nt: TGCGCCAGCAGCCCGGGGGACAGGCTAAACACCGGGGAGCTGTTTTTT

d_call: NA
v_call: TRBV6-5
j_call: TRBJ2-7
clone_size: NA
cdr3_aa: CASSYGEYEQYF
cdr3_nt: TGTGCCAGCAGTTACGGGGAATACGAGCAGTACTTC

d_call: NA
v_call: TRBV6-5
j_call: TRBJ2-2
clone_size: NA
cdr3_aa: CASSHSGELFF
cdr3_nt: TGTGCCAGCAGCCACTCCGGGGAGCTGTTTTTT